Listed below are T cell receptor beta chains from one sample, sequenced in a study of CD8 T cells in ankylosing spondylitis. TCRdb reprocessed the 5' RACE reads with MiXCR, giving one entry per CDR3 protein. The repertoire includes some 240,000 distinct CDR3 sequences, more than 5.5% of them detected once, and 14% sits in the top ten. The sample consisted of blood, either unsorted or a sorted T cell fraction (not recorded which). The receptors were gathered from a male donor with ankylosing spondylitis. Both conserved end residues are part of each CDR3. The D gene is left open where the match is weak. Some rows mark clone size as missing; the rest say once, few, many or name a class of expanded clone.

j_call v_call clone_size d_call cdr3_aa cdr3_nt
TRBJ2-7 TRBV27 many . CASSPRGVYEQYF TGTGCCAGCAGTCCCAGGGGGGTATACGAGCAGTACTTC
TRBJ1-2 TRBV12-3/TRBV12-4 many TRBD1 CASSAPGQGHYGYTF TGTGCCAGCAGTGCGCCGGGACAGGGGCACTATGGCTACACCTTC
TRBJ2-1 TRBV20-1 few . CSALGLLPNNEQFF TGCAGTGCGCTTGGACTACTCCCGAACAATGAGCAGTTCTTC
TRBJ2-7 TRBV7-9 many . CASSPDGGGQYF TGTGCCAGCAGCCCCGACGGAGGGGGACAGTACTTC
TRBJ2-7 TRBV3-1 many . CASSQENQVMGEQYF TGTGCCAGCAGCCAAGAAAACCAGGTGATGGGCGAGCAGTACTTC
TRBJ1-1 TRBV6-2/TRBV6-3 many . CASSFRDTLMNTEAFF TGTGCCAGCAGTTTTAGAGACACACTTATGAACACTGAAGCTTTCTTT
TRBJ2-7 TRBV6-2/TRBV6-3 . . CASSYPYYEQYF TGTGCCAGCAGTTACCCCTACTACGAGCAGTACTTC
TRBJ2-1 TRBV9 many . CASSPVLGGVYNEQFF TGTGCCAGCAGCCCCGTTTTGGGGGGAGTTTACAATGAGCAGTTCTTC
TRBJ1-2 TRBV6-1 . . CASMGDENYGYTF TGTGCCAGCATGGGGGACGAGAACTATGGCTACACCTTC
TRBJ1-1 TRBV7-6 few . CASSLSGFSGEAFF TGTGCCAGCAGCTTGTCGGGTTTTTCGGGTGAAGCTTTCTTT
TRBJ1-5 TRBV29-1 many TRBD1 CSVLDRGKPQHF TGCAGCGTATTGGACAGGGGAAAGCCCCAGCATTTT
TRBJ1-1 TRBV24-1 many . CATSDLLGGEAFF TGTGCCACCAGTGATTTGTTGGGGGGTGAAGCTTTCTTT
TRBJ1-5 TRBV6-1 . . CASSRPDGHRSNQPQHF TGTGCCAGCAGTAGACCGGACGGCCATCGGAGCAATCAGCCCCAGCATTTT
TRBJ2-1 TRBV2 many TRBD1 CASSVGQGYNEQFF TGTGCCAGCAGTGTGGGACAGGGATACAATGAGCAGTTCTTC
TRBJ2-3 TRBV13 many TRBD2 CASSSRTSGDHTDTQYF TGTGCCAGCAGCTCGCGGACTAGCGGGGATCACACAGATACGCAGTATTTT
TRBJ1-2 TRBV7-2 few . CASSLVGTPNYGYTF TGTGCCAGCAGCTTAGTGGGGACGCCTAACTATGGCTACACCTTC
TRBJ2-1 TRBV4-3 many . CASSPGAGGIPSYNEQFF TGCGCCAGCAGCCCGGGGGCCGGCGGGATCCCCTCCTACAATGAGCAGTTCTTC
TRBJ2-2 TRBV6-5 many TRBD2 CASSYSILAGDLTGELFF TGTGCCAGCAGTTACTCCATACTAGCGGGGGATCTTACCGGGGAGCTGTTTTTT
TRBJ2-5 TRBV4-2 few . CASSQEYQETQYF TGTGCCAGCAGCCAAGAGTACCAAGAGACCCAGTACTTC
TRBJ2-7 TRBV4-1 many . CASSPGPQAYEQYF TGCGCCAGCAGCCCGGGACCGCAAGCCTACGAGCAGTACTTC
TRBJ1-5 TRBV27 many . CASSLSQGNQPQHF TGTGCCAGCAGTTTATCTCAAGGCAATCAGCCCCAGCATTTT
TRBJ2-1 TRBV2 many TRBD2 CASSDLAGGLPEQFF TGTGCCAGCAGTGATCTAGCGGGGGGGCTTCCTGAGCAGTTCTTC